Listed below are T cell receptor beta chains from one sample, sequenced in a study of CD8 T cells in ankylosing spondylitis. MiXCR was run by TCRdb on the 5' RACE reads, yielding one entry per CDR3 protein. The sample has 450,000 or so distinct CDR3 sequences, 26% seen once. Sequencing was done on a sample of blood, either unsorted or a sorted T cell fraction (not recorded which). These receptors were collected from a male donor with ankylosing spondylitis. The CDR3 runs from the conserved cysteine through the conserved F or W. A D gene is named only where the DNA matches it firmly.

J: TRBJ2-5
V: TRBV5-1
D: .
CDR3: CASSPHGQIEETQYF

J: TRBJ2-3
V: TRBV20-1
D: .
CDR3: CSARVPDSPTDTQYF

J: TRBJ2-5
V: TRBV24-1
D: TRBD1
CDR3: CATSDSMDRGGPRETQYF

J: TRBJ2-2
V: TRBV12-3/TRBV12-4
D: .
CDR3: CASGGGELFF

J: TRBJ2-4
V: TRBV15
D: TRBD1
CDR3: CATSRLGRDSQIQYF

J: TRBJ1-5
V: TRBV20-1
D: .
CDR3: CSAQGNQPQHF

J: TRBJ1-1
V: TRBV21-1
D: .
CDR3: CATKDNGDTEAFF

J: TRBJ1-2
V: TRBV10-3
D: .
CDR3: CAISVEGHYGYTF

J: TRBJ2-3
V: TRBV7-8
D: TRBD1
CDR3: CASMDRVVDTQYF

J: TRBJ1-5
V: TRBV20-1
D: .
CDR3: CSANYLGGYSNQPQHF

J: TRBJ1-1
V: TRBV7-2
D: .
CDR3: CASSPGRGVGTEAFF

J: TRBJ1-2
V: TRBV18
D: .
CDR3: CASSPNEGNYGYTF

J: TRBJ1-5
V: TRBV4-1
D: .
CDR3: CASSSDGYQPQHF

J: TRBJ2-3
V: TRBV6-1
D: TRBD1
CDR3: CASSPSRGSDTQYF

J: TRBJ2-4
V: TRBV5-1
D: TRBD2
CDR3: CASSLWEGVAKNIQYF

J: TRBJ2-1
V: TRBV7-2
D: .
CDR3: CASSRISGRGNEQFF

J: TRBJ2-3
V: TRBV29-1
D: TRBD2
CDR3: CSVGYGRQSTDTQYF

J: TRBJ2-5
V: TRBV5-1
D: .
CDR3: CASSLVGTSGMKTQYF

J: TRBJ1-1
V: TRBV5-1
D: .
CDR3: CASSLGQAVNTEAFF

J: TRBJ2-5
V: TRBV7-2
D: TRBD2
CDR3: CASSLQGSGLFQETQYF

J: TRBJ1-6
V: TRBV15
D: TRBD1
CDR3: CATSRDRDSSNSPLHF

J: TRBJ2-2
V: TRBV4-1
D: .
CDR3: CASPRLGAGELFF

J: TRBJ2-1
V: TRBV24-1
D: .
CDR3: CATSETTGYNEQFF

J: TRBJ2-2
V: TRBV27
D: TRBD1
CDR3: CATRQGATGELFF

J: TRBJ2-3
V: TRBV20-1
D: .
CDR3: CSASQGARTDTQYF

J: TRBJ2-3
V: TRBV30
D: .
CDR3: CAWSRGSLGAPDTQYF

J: TRBJ2-4
V: TRBV7-2
D: .
CDR3: CASSLARAKNIQYF

J: TRBJ2-2
V: TRBV5-1
D: .
CDR3: CASSFLGTGELFF

J: TRBJ2-3
V: TRBV20-1
D: .
CDR3: CSARAGAPYTDTQYF

J: TRBJ2-1
V: TRBV5-1
D: TRBD1
CDR3: CASSLGGLSSYNEQFF

J: TRBJ2-2
V: TRBV24-1
D: .
CDR3: CATSDRHTGELFF

J: TRBJ2-1
V: TRBV19
D: .
CDR3: CASSIGDLYNEQFF

J: TRBJ2-5
V: TRBV24-1
D: TRBD2
CDR3: CATSETSGGYQETQYF

J: TRBJ1-3
V: TRBV12-3/TRBV12-4
D: TRBD1
CDR3: CVSSQDRAGNTIYF

J: TRBJ2-5
V: TRBV11-3
D: .
CDR3: CASSLDGGGGETQYF